The 11 T cell receptor beta chains in this list originate from one sample, sequenced in a study of shared clonotypes between healthy human individuals. Terminally differentiated effector memory CD45RA+ cells were excluded from the naive CD8 cells, which were CD45RO-negative and positively selected for CCR7. The assay was immunoSEQ multiplex PCR, and TCRdb's table has in-frame clones only and misses some. Of approximately 2,200,000 clones in the sample, approximately 94% were seen once. Sequencing was carried out using naive CD8+ T cells from PBMCs. The receptors here all came from a man younger than 35 in good health. Some clones in this sample may be carry-over from other donors' samples.

The count of this clone is one. The chain combines TRBV11-2 with TRBJ2-5; 8 positions match TRBD2. This CDR3 comprises 14 residues. V gave up 3 bases and J gave up 5 bases; unmatched junction bases: 5. The germline V gene encodes CDR1 SGHAT and CDR2 FQNNGV. The CDR3 sequence is CASSFPSGSETQYF. In nucleotides, the CDR3 is TGTGCCAGCAGCTTCCCCAGCGGGAGCGAGACCCAGTACTTC.

Points on this clone: Other DNA sequences in this specimen translate into the identical CDR3. The chain recombines TRBV30 with TRBJ2-7; TRBD1 is a possible D gene (7 bases). V shed 4 bases and J shed 2 bases, with 9 bases lying between them. The CDR3 contains 12 residues. The V gene's germline CDR1 is GTSNPN and CDR2 SVGIG (reference sequence). CDR3 residues: CAWTGGTYEQYF. CDR3 sequence (DNA): TGTGCCTGGACAGGGGGGACCTACGAGCAGTACTTC.

The V gene is TRBV30, the J gene TRBJ2-7; either TRBD1 or TRBD2 may supply D (6 bases each). The V end was cut by 7 bases, the J end by 7 bases, with 14 bases between. The CDR3 sequence is 11 residues long. CDR1 is GTSNPN, CDR2 SVGIG, per germline (reference sequence). The CDR3 sequence is CAFWGAGEQYF. The DNA of the CDR3 is TGTGCCTTTTGGGGGGCGGGGGAGCAGTACTTC.

J is TRBJ1-4 and V is TRBV18; 7 bases are a match to TRBD1. Germline values: CDR1 KGHSH, CDR2 LQKENI. The junction had 4 bases not matched to a gene; V was cut back by 2 bases and J by 4 bases. The length of the CDR3 is 15 residues. The CDR3 sequence: CASSPETGNNEKLFF. The CDR3 DNA sequence: TGTGCCAGCTCACCAGAGACAGGGAATAATGAAAAACTGTTTTTT.

This clone was seen once. This chain joins TRBV13 and TRBJ2-3, with D uncertain. CDR1 is PRHDT and CDR2 is FYEKMQ in the germline V gene (reference sequence). This CDR3 spans 13 amino acids. V was shortened by 3 bases and J by 2 bases, with 6 bases between the two germline ends. The CDR3 spells CASSFWDTDTQYF. DNA of the CDR3: TGTGCCAGCAGCTTCTGGGACACAGATACGCAGTATTTT.

The chain recombines TRBV6-1 with TRBJ2-7; 9 bases match TRBD1. Trimming cost V 4 bases and J 2 bases; bases outside gene matches: 6. The length of the CDR3 is 15 residues. Germline loops: CDR1 MNHNS, CDR2 SASEGT. In DNA, the CDR3 is TGTGCCAGCAGTGCATCGACAGGGGGTCCCTACGAGCAGTACTTC. Translating gives CASSASTGGPYEQYF.

The genes are TRBV28 and TRBJ1-5; 8 bases line up with TRBD1. The CDR3 contains 12 residues. Germline V gives CDR1 MDHEN, CDR2 SYDVKM. The V gene end was trimmed by 5 bases and the J gene end by 9 bases; junction bases not matched to a gene: 3. As DNA, the CDR3 is TGTGCCAGCAGTCCCGACAGGGGGCCCCAGCATTTT. Its translation is CASSPDRGPQHF.

This chain connects TRBV5-1 to TRBJ2-7, with 10 nucleotides matching TRBD1. The V segment lost 6 bases and the J segment 0 bases; nucleotides outside the gene matches: 6. Germline assignment: CDR1 SGHRS and CDR2 YFSETQ. The CDR3 runs to 15 residues. The CDR3 loop reads CASNDWDRGSYEQYF. Written as DNA, the CDR3 is TGCGCCAGCAACGATTGGGACAGGGGCTCCTACGAGCAGTACTTC.

The chain combines TRBV11-2 with TRBJ2-2; 10 bases are shared with TRBD1. The CDR3 totals 19 residues. The trim removed 1 base at V and 6 bases at J, leaving 14 bases unmatched. The V gene's germline CDR1 is SGHAT and CDR2 FQNNGV. The CDR3 reads CASSLVNAWGQGFAGELFF. Written as DNA, the CDR3 is TGTGCCAGCAGCTTAGTAAACGCCTGGGGACAGGGGTTTGCCGGGGAGCTGTTTTTT.

The chain carries TRBV27 and TRBJ2-2, with TRBD1 as a possible D gene (5 bases). Per the germline V gene, CDR1 is MNHEY and CDR2 is SMNVEV (reference sequence). Trimming took off 3 bases at V and 1 base at J, with 15 bases between the two ends. CDR3 size: 17 residues. CDR3 sequence (DNA): TGTGCCAGCAGTTTGGGCAGGGTCGAGAAGAACACCGGGGAGCTGTTTTTT. Protein: CASSLGRVEKNTGELFF.

This rearrangement joins TRBV7-9 to TRBJ1-5; D not resolved. Trimming took off 5 bases at V and 9 bases at J, with 11 bases between the two ends. Germline-derived CDR1 and CDR2 are SEHNR and FQNEAQ (reference sequence). The CDR3 consists of 12 residues. The CDR3 loop is CASSHPLGPQHF. The CDR3 DNA is TGTGCCAGCAGCCACCCACTCGGGCCCCAGCATTTT.